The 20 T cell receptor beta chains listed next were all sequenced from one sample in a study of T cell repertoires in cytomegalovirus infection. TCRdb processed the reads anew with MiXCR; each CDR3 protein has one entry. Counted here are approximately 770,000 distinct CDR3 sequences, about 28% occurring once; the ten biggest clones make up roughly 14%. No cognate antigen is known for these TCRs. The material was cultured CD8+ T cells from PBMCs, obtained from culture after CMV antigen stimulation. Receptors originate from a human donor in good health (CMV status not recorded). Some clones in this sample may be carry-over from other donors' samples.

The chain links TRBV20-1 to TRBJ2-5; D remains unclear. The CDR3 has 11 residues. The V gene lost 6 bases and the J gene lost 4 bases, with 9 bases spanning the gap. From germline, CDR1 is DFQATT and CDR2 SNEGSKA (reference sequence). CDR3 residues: CSAKSGETQYF. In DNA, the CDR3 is TGCAGTGCCAAGTCGGGAGAGACCCAGTACTTC.

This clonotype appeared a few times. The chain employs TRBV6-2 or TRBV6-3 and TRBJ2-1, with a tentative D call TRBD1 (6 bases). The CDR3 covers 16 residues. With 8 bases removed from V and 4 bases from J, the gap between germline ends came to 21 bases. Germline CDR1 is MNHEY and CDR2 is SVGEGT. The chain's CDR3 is CASGWGQDSLYNEQFF. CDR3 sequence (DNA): TGTGCCAGCGGGTGGGGCCAGGACAGCCTTTACAATGAGCAGTTCTTC.

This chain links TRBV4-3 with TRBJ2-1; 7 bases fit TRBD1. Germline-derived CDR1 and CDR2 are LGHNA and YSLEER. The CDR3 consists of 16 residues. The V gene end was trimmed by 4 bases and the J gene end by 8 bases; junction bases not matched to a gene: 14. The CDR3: CASSPVTGDFRHEQFF. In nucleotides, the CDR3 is TGCGCCAGCAGCCCGGTCACAGGGGATTTTAGACATGAGCAGTTCTTC.

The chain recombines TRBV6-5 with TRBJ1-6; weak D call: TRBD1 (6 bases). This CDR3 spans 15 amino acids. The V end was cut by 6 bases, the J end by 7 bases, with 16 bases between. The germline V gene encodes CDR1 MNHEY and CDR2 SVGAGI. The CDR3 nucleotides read TGTGCCAGCAGCGAATTCGGGACACCGAATTCACCCCTCCACTTT. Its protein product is CASSEFGTPNSPLHF.

CDR3 sequence reads: CASSRSTGAQETQYF. CDR3 bases: TGTGCCAGCAGTCGGTCGACAGGGGCCCAAGAGACCCAGTACTTC. The rearrangement uses TRBV7-9 and TRBJ2-5; TRBD1 aligns across 8 bases. Germline CDR1 and CDR2: SEHNR and FQNEAQ (reference sequence). After removal of 6 bases from V and 1 base from J, the junction contained 7 bases not matched to a gene. There are 15 residues in the CDR3.

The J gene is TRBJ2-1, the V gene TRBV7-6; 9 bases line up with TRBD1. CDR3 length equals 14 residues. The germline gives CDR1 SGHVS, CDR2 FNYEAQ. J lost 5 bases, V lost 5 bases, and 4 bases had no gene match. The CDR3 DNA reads TGTGCCAGCAGCAACCGGGACAGGGACAATGAGCAGTTCTTC. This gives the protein CASSNRDRDNEQFF.

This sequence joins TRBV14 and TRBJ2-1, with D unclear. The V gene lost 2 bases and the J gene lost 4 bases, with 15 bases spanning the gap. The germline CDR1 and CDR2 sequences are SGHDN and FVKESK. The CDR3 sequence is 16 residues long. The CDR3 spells CASSQSYSGNYNEQFF. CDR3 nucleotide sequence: TGTGCCAGCAGCCAATCATACTCCGGCAATTACAATGAGCAGTTCTTC.

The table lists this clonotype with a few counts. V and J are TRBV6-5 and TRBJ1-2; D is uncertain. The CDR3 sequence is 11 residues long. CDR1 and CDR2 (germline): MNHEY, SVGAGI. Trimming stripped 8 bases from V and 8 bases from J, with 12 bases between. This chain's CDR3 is CASGGSQGYTF. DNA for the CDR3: TGTGCCAGCGGCGGGTCTCAAGGCTACACCTTC.

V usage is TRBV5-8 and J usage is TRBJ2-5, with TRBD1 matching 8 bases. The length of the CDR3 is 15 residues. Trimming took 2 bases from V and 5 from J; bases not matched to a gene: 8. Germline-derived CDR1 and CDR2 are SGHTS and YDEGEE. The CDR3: CASSFGQGNGETQYF. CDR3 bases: TGTGCCAGCAGCTTTGGACAGGGCAATGGGGAGACCCAGTACTTC.

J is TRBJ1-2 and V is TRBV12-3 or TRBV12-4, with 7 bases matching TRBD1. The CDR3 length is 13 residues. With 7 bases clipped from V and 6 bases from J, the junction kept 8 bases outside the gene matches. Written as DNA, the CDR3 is TGTGCCAGCATTTCGACAGGGATGGATGGCTACACCTTC. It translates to CASISTGMDGYTF.

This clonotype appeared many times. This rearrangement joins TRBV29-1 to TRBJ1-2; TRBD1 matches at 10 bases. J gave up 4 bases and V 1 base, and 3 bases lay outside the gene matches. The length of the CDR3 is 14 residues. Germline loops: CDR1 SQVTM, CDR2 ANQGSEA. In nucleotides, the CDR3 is TGCAGCGTTGAAGGGGACAGGGGACCCTATGGCTACACCTTC. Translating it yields CSVEGDRGPYGYTF.

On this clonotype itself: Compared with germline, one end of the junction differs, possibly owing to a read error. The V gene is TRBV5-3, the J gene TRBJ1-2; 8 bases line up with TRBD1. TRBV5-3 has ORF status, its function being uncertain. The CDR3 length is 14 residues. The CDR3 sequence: CASSFRTGMGGYTF. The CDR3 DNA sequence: TGTGCCAGCAGCTTCCGGACAGGGATGGGAGGCTACACCTTC.

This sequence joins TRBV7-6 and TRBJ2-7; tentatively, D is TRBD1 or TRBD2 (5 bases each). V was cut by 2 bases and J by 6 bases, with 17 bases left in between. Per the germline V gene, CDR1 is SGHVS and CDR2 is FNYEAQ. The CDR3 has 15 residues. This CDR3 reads CASSLYDGRELEQYF. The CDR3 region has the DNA TGTGCCAGCAGCTTATATGACGGCAGGGAGCTCGAGCAGTACTTC.

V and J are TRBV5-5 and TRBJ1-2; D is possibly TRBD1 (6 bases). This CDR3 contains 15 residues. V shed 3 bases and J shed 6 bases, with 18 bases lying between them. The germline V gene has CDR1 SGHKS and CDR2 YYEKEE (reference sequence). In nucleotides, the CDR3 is TGTGCCAGCAGCTCATCGACAGGACCAAGCCATGGCTACACCTTC. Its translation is CASSSSTGPSHGYTF.

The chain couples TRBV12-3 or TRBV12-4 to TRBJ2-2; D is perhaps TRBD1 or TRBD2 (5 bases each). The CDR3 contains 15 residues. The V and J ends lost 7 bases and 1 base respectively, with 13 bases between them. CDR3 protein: CASNLGVMNTGELFF. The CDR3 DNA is TGTGCCAGCAACCTGGGGGTGATGAACACCGGGGAGCTGTTTTTT.

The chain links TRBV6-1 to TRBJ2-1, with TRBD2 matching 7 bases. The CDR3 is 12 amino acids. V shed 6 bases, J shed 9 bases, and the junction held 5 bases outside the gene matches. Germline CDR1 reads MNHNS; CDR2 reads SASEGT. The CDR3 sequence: CASSWGGGEQFF. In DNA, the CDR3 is TGTGCCAGCAGCTGGGGGGGGGGTGAGCAGTTCTTC.

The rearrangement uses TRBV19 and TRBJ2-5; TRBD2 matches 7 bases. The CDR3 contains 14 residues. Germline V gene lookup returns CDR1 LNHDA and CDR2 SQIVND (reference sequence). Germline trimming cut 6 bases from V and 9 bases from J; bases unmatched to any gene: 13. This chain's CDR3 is CASSGRPPQAAQYF. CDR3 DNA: TGTGCCAGTAGCGGGAGGCCGCCCCAAGCGGCCCAGTACTTC. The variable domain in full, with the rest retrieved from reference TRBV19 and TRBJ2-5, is DGGITQSPKYLFRKEGQNVTLSCEQNLNHDAMYWYRQDPGQGLRLIYYSQIVNDFQKGDIAEGYSVSREKKESFPLTVTSAQKNPTAFYLCASSGRPPQAAQYFGPGTRLLVL.

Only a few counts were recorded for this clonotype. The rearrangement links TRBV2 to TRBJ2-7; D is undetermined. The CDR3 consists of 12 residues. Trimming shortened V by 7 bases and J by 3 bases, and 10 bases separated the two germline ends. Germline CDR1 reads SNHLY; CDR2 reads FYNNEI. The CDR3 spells CASKGTVYEQYF. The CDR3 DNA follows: TGTGCCAGCAAAGGAACAGTCTACGAGCAGTACTTC. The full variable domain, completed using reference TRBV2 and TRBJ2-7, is EPEVTQTPSHQVTQMGQEVILRCVPISNHLYFYWYRQILGQKVEFLVSFYNNEISEKSEIFDDQFSVERPDGSNFTLKIRSTKLEDSAMYFCASKGTVYEQYFGPGTRLTVT.

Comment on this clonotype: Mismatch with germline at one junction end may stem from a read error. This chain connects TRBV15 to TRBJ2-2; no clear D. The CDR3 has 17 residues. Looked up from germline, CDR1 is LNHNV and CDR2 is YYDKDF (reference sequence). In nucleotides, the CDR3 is TGTACCACCAGCAGAGAGCCCTCGGGCTTTGGGACCGGGGAGCTGTTTTTT. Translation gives CTTSREPSGFGTGELFF.

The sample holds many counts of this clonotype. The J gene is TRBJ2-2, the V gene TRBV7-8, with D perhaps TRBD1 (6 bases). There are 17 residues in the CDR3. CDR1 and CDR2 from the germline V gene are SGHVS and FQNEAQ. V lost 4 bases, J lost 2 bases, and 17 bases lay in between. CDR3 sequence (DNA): TGTGCCAGCAGCTATACTAGGGGGTCGGCAAACACCGGGGAGCTGTTTTTT. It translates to CASSYTRGSANTGELFF.